This T cell receptor (beta chain) appears in the sequencing data of a study of shared clonotypes between healthy human individuals. Only in-frame clones appear in the TCRdb table, and some are missing; sequencing was by immunoSEQ multiplex PCR. In the table there are over 2 million clones, around 96% of which are singletons. Naive CD8 cells comprised CD45RO-negative, CCR7-positively selected cells, excluding terminally differentiated effector memory CD45RA+ cells. Sample: naive CD8+ T cells sorted from blood. The sequence derives from a man younger than 35 in good health.

Here the CDR3 DNA reads TGTGCCAGCAGCGGGATTTGCGGGACGCGAAAGAAGGAGACCCAGTACTTC. It specifies CASSGICGTRKKETQYF. The chain uses TRBV6-4 and TRBJ2-5, with TRBD2 as a possible D gene (6 bases). Trimming stripped 6 bases from V and 5 bases from J, with 25 bases between. The CDR3 runs 17 residues. Germline lookup yields CDR1 MRHNA and CDR2 SNTAGT.